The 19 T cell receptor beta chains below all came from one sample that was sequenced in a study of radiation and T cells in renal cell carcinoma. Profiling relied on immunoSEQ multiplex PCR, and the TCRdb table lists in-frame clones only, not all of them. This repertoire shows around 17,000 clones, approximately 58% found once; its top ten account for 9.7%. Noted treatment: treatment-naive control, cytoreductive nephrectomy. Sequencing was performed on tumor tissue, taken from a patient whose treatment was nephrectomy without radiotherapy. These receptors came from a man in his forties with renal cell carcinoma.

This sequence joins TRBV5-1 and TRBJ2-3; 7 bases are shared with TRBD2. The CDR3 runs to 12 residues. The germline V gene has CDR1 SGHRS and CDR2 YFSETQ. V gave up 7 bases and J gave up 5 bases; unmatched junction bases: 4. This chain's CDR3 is CASSSGEDTQYF. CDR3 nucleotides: TGCGCCAGCTCCAGCGGGGAAGATACGCAGTATTTT.

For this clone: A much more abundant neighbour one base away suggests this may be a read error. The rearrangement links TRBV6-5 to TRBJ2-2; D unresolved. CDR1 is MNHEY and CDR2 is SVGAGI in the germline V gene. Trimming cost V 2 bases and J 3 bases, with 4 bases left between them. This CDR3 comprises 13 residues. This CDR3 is CASSYRDTGELFF. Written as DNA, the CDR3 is TGTGCCAGCAGTTACAGGGACACCGGGGAGCTGTTTTTT.

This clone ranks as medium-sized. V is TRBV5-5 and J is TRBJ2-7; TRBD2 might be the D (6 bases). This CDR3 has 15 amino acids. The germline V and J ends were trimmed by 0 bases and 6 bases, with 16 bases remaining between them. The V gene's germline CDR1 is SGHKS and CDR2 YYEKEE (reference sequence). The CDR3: CASSLVPSGGREQYF. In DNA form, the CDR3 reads TGTGCCAGCAGCTTGGTGCCCTCCGGGGGTCGCGAGCAGTACTTC.

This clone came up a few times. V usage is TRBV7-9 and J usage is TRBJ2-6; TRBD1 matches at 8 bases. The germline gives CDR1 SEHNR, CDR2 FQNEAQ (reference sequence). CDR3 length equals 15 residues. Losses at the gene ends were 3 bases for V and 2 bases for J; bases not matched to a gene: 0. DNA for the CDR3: TGTGCCAGCAGCTTGACAGGGGCTGGGGCCAACGTCCTGACTTTC. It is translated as CASSLTGAGANVLTF.

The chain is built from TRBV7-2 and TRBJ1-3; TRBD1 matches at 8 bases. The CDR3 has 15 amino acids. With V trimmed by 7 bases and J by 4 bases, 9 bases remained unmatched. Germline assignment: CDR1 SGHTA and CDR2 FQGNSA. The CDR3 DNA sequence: TGTGCCAGCACCATCCAGACAGGGGCGGGAAACACCATATATTTT. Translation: CASTIQTGAGNTIYF.

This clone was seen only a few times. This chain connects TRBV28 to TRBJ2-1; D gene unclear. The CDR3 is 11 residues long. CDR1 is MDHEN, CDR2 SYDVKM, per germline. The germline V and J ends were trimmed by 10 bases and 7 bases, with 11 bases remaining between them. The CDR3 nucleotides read TGTGCCACGGCGATCAGGAATGAGCAGTTCTTC. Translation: CATAIRNEQFF.

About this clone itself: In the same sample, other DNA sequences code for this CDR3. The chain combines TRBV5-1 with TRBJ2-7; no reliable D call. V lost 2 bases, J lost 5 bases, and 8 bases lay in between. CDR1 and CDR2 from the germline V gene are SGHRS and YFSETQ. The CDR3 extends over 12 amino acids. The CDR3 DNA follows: TGCGCCAGCAGCTTAGTAGGAGACGAGCAGTACTTC. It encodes CASSLVGDEQYF.

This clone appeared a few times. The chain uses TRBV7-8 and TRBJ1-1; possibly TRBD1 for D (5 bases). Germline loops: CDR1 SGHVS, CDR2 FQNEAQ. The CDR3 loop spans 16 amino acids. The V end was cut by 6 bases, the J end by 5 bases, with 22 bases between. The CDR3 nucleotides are TGTGCCAGCAGTTACAACGGGGGAAGGGTTAAGACTGAAGCTTTCTTT. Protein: CASSYNGGRVKTEAFF.

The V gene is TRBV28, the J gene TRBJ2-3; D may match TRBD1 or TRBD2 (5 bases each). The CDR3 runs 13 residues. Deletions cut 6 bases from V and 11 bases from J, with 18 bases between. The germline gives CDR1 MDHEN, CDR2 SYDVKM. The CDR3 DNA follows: TGTGCCAGCAGGATCCCCGGGGCACAAGGGCAGTATTTT. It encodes CASRIPGAQGQYF.

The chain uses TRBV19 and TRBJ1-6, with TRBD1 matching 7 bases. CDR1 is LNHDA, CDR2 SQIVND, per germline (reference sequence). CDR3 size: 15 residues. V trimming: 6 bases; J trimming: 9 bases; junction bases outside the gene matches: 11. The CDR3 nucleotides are TGTGCCAGTAGATCGGAGAGGGGGCTTCCTTCACCCCTCCACTTT. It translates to CASRSERGLPSPLHF.

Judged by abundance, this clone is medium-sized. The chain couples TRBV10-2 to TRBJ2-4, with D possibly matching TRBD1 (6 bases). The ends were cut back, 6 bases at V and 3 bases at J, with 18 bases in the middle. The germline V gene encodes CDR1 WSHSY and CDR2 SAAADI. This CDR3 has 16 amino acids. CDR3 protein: CASRNRETNYKNIQYF. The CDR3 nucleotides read TGCGCCAGCAGGAACAGGGAAACCAATTACAAAAACATTCAGTACTTC.

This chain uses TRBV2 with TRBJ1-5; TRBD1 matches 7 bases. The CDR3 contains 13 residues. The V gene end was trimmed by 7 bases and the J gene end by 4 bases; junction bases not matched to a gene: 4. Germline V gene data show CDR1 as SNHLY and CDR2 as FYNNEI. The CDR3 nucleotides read TGTGCCAGCAATAAACAGGGGAATCAGCCCCAGCATTTT. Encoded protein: CASNKQGNQPQHF.

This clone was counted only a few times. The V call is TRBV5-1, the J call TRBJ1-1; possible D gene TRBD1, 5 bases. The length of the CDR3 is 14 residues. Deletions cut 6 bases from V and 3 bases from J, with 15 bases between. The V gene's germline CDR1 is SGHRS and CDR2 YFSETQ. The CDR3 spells CASTKGGGYTEAFF. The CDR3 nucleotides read TGCGCCAGCACTAAAGGTGGGGGATACACTGAAGCTTTCTTT.

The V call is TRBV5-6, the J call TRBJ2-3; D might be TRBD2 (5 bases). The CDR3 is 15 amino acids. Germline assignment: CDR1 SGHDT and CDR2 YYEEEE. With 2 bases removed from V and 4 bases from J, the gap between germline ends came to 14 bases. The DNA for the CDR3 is TGTGCCAGCAGCTTTAATGTCGAGCGGTCAGATACGCAGTATTTT. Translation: CASSFNVERSDTQYF.

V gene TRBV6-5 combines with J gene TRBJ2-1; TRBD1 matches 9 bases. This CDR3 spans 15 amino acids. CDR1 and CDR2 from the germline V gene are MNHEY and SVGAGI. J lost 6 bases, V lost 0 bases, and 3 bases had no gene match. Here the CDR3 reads CASSYSRDRVNEQFF. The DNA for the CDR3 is TGTGCCAGCAGTTACTCTAGGGACAGGGTCAATGAGCAGTTCTTC.

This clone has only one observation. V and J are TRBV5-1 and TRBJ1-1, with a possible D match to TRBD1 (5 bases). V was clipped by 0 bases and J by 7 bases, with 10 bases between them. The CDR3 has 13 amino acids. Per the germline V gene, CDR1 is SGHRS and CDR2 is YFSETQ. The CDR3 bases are TGCGCCAGCAGCTTGGGGGGCGGGGTTGAAGCTTTCTTT. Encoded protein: CASSLGGGVEAFF.

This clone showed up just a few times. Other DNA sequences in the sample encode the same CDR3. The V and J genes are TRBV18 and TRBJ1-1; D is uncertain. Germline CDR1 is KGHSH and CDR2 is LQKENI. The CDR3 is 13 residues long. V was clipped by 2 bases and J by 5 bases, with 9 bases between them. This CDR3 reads CASSPGWGTEAFF. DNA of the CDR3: TGTGCCAGCTCACCAGGGTGGGGAACTGAAGCTTTCTTT.

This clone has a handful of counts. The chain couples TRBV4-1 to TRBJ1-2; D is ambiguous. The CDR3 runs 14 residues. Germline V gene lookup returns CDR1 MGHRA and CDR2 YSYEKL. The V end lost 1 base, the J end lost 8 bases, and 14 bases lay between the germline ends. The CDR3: CASSQVRLNDGYTF. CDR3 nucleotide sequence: TGCGCCAGCAGCCAAGTCCGGTTAAACGACGGCTACACCTTC.

The CDR3 protein is CASSPLSGGTGGTGELFF. CDR3 bases: TGTGCCAGCAGTCCCCTAAGTGGGGGGACAGGGGGTACCGGGGAGCTGTTTTTT. This chain connects TRBV2 to TRBJ2-2; TRBD1 aligns across 11 bases. This CDR3 has 18 amino acids. The germline V gene encodes CDR1 SNHLY and CDR2 FYNNEI. Losses at the gene ends were 5 bases for V and 5 bases for J; bases not matched to a gene: 13.